This entry lists 17 T cell receptor beta chains sequenced from one sample in a study of cytomegalovirus exposure and HLA in healthy donors. Primers for the PCR totalled 60 Vbeta and 13 Jbeta. Measured with immunoSEQ multiplex PCR; TCRdb has only the in-frame clones, and not every one. The sample contains under 200,000 clones, 81% of which appear only once. The sample consisted of PBMCs. Receptors originate from a woman aged 50 to 60 in good health and CMV-seronegative.

The chain is built from TRBV19 and TRBJ1-2; D perhaps matches TRBD1 (5 bases). V shed 5 bases and J shed 4 bases, with 8 bases lying between them. Germline assignment: CDR1 LNHDA and CDR2 SQIVND (reference sequence). CDR3 length: 12 amino acids. DNA for the CDR3: TGTGCCAGTAGTTCCGACAGCTATGGCTACACCTTC. It is translated as CASSSDSYGYTF.

The V call is TRBV28, the J call TRBJ2-2, with TRBD2 matching 7 bases. V shed 2 bases and J 5 bases; nucleotides not matched to a gene: 5. The CDR3 loop spans 15 amino acids. Germline V gene data show CDR1 as MDHEN and CDR2 as SYDVKM. The CDR3, as DNA: TGTGCCAGCAGTTTAGGGCTAGCGGAAACCGGGGAGCTGTTTTTT. Translating it yields CASSLGLAETGELFF.

V is TRBV5-5 and J is TRBJ1-5; D remains unclear. The CDR3 extends over 14 amino acids. The germline CDR1 and CDR2 sequences are SGHKS and YYEKEE (reference sequence). The V gene lost 0 bases and the J gene lost 6 bases, with 10 bases spanning the gap. CDR3 bases: TGTGCCAGCAGCTTGGTCCTCTCGGGTCAGCCCCAGCATTTT. It translates to CASSLVLSGQPQHF.

This rearrangement joins TRBV27 to TRBJ1-1; D is possibly TRBD1 (6 bases). Germline CDR1 reads MNHEY; CDR2 reads SMNVEV (reference sequence). The length of the CDR3 is 12 residues. V was trimmed by 7 bases and J by 1 base, leaving 7 bases between them. The CDR3 region is CASTTGNTEAFF. The CDR3, as DNA: TGTGCCAGCACGACAGGGAACACTGAAGCTTTCTTT.

The rearrangement joins TRBV7-8 to TRBJ2-3; the D is unclear. Germline CDR1 reads SGHVS; CDR2 reads FQNEAQ. V was clipped by 4 bases and J by 4 bases, with 6 bases between them. This CDR3 comprises 12 residues. CDR3 region: CASSSNSDTQYF. As DNA, the CDR3 is TGTGCCAGCAGCTCAAACTCAGATACGCAGTATTTT.

V is TRBV19 and J is TRBJ1-1; 7 bases align to TRBD1. Germline trimming cut 5 bases from V and 4 bases from J; bases unmatched to any gene: 10. This CDR3 comprises 15 residues. Germline V gene lookup returns CDR1 LNHDA and CDR2 SQIVND (reference sequence). The CDR3 here is CASSSLRQGSTEAFF. CDR3 DNA sequence: TGTGCCAGTAGTTCCCTCCGACAGGGTAGCACTGAAGCTTTCTTT. The full variable domain, its missing parts supplied by reference TRBV19 and TRBJ1-1, is DGGITQSPKYLFRKEGQNVTLSCEQNLNHDAMYWYRQDPGQGLRLIYYSQIVNDFQKGDIAEGYSVSREKKESFPLTVTSAQKNPTAFYLCASSSLRQGSTEAFFGQGTRLTVV.

J is TRBJ2-2 and V is TRBV7-2; 12 bases fit TRBD2. V lost 6 bases and J lost 5; bases outside the gene matches: 4. This CDR3 is 15 amino acids long. Per germline, CDR1 SGHTA and CDR2 FQGNSA. CDR3 residues: CASSLAGGQTGELFF. The CDR3 DNA sequence: TGTGCCAGCAGTCTAGCGGGGGGGCAAACCGGGGAGCTGTTTTTT.

This clone was detected only a few times. V is TRBV6-6 and J is TRBJ2-7; 9 positions agree with TRBD2. V gave up 11 bases and J gave up 0 bases; unmatched junction bases: 11. This CDR3 contains 15 residues. Germline V gene lookup returns CDR1 MNHNY and CDR2 SVGAGI (reference sequence). In DNA, the CDR3 is TGTGCCGTAGCTAGCGGGGTTTCTCACTCCTACGAGCAGTACTTC. Its translation is CAVASGVSHSYEQYF.

This clone showed up just a few times. The V and J genes are TRBV15 and TRBJ1-2, with D possibly TRBD1 on 6 matching bases. Germline V CDR1 and CDR2: LNHNV, YYDKDF (reference sequence). This CDR3 has 12 residues. The germline V and J ends were trimmed by 0 bases and 8 bases, with 7 bases remaining between them. The CDR3 sequence is CATSRDQGGYTF. Here the CDR3 DNA reads TGTGCCACCAGCAGAGATCAGGGGGGCTACACCTTC.

This chain joins TRBV11-2 and TRBJ1-2; TRBD1 aligns across 7 bases. This CDR3 has 16 residues. CDR1 SGHAT and CDR2 FQNNGV come from the germline V gene. Unmatched junction bases numbered 13, after V lost 5 bases and J lost 4 bases. In nucleotides, the CDR3 is TGTGCCAGCAGCCAGAGGCTGACAGGGATTGCCTATGGCTACACCTTC. It encodes CASSQRLTGIAYGYTF.

The chain carries TRBV4-3 and TRBJ2-7; perhaps TRBD1 as D (6 bases). Germline V CDR1 and CDR2: LGHNA, YSLEER. The CDR3 consists of 13 residues. V was trimmed by 4 bases and J by 5 bases, leaving 12 bases between them. CDR3 in amino acids: CASSRQTGNEQYF. The CDR3 DNA reads as TGCGCCAGCAGCCGTCAAACAGGGAACGAGCAGTACTTC.

The J gene is TRBJ1-2, the V gene TRBV7-6, with a possible D match to TRBD1 (6 bases). The CDR3 consists of 14 residues. Germline values: CDR1 SGHVS, CDR2 FNYEAQ. Trimming pared 6 bases from V and 4 bases from J, leaving 15 bases between. The CDR3 region has the DNA TGTGCCAGCAGTCCTACAGGGTTTGGCTATGGCTACACCTTC. It translates to CASSPTGFGYGYTF.

This chain links TRBV29-1 with TRBJ2-1; tentative D call: TRBD1 (6 bases). V lost 4 bases and J 9 bases, leaving 7 bases between the germline ends. The CDR3 has 10 amino acids. Germline values: CDR1 SQVTM, CDR2 ANQGSEA. The CDR3 here is CSVGQAEQFF. The CDR3, as DNA: TGCAGCGTTGGACAGGCTGAGCAGTTCTTC.

The chain carries TRBV29-1 and TRBJ2-3, with TRBD2 matching over 12 bases. Germline CDR1 is SQVTM and CDR2 is ANQGSEA. V lost 6 bases and J lost 2; bases outside the gene matches: 9. The CDR3 totals 16 residues. This chain's CDR3 is CSVTSGSFGSTDTQYF. In DNA form, the CDR3 reads TGCAGCGTGACTAGCGGGAGTTTCGGGTCCACAGATACGCAGTATTTT.

This rearrangement joins TRBV7-2 to TRBJ2-1; TRBD2 matches 12 bases. In germline, CDR1 is SGHTA, CDR2 FQGNSA. The trim removed 5 bases at V and 5 bases at J, leaving 4 bases unmatched. This CDR3 has 15 residues. DNA for the CDR3: TGTGCCAGCAGCACCGGACTAGCGGGACACAATGAGCAGTTCTTC. The encoded protein is CASSTGLAGHNEQFF.

The rearrangement uses TRBV7-2 and TRBJ2-5; a possible D gene is TRBD2 (5 bases). Trimming pared 5 bases from V and 5 bases from J, leaving 9 bases between. Looked up from germline, CDR1 is SGHTA and CDR2 is FQGNSA. The CDR3 has 12 residues. The CDR3 nucleotides are TGTGCCAGCAGCCCGGGGTGGGAGACCCAGTACTTC. Protein sequence: CASSPGWETQYF.

The rearrangement links TRBV7-2 to TRBJ2-3; the D is unclear. Looked up from germline, CDR1 is SGHTA and CDR2 is FQGNSA. This CDR3 comprises 15 residues. V was trimmed by 3 bases and J by 2 bases, leaving 12 bases between them. The CDR3 DNA is TGTGCCAGCAGCTTTTCAGGCACAGACACAGATACGCAGTATTTT. Translated: CASSFSGTDTDTQYF.